Listed here are 30 T cell receptor beta chains from one sample, sequenced in a study of blood T cell repertoires in COVID-19. Here immunoSEQ multiplex PCR was the method, and the copy in TCRdb shows in-frame clones only, minus some. The sample includes under 250,000 clones, about 83% of them seen just once. Material: peripheral blood. Receptors originate from a human donor in a cohort sampled during active COVID-19.

V and J are TRBV6-5 and TRBJ2-2, with D perhaps matching TRBD2 (5 bases). The length of the CDR3 is 14 residues. Germline CDR1 MNHEY, CDR2 SVGAGI. The V end was cut by 6 bases, the J end by 1 base, with 9 bases between. The chain's CDR3 is CASREAENTGELFF. The DNA for the CDR3 is TGTGCCAGCAGGGAGGCAGAGAACACCGGGGAGCTGTTTTTT.

In its sample, this clone was seen once. The chain has TRBV4-2 and TRBJ2-3; TRBD2 agrees at 8 bases. Germline V lookup: CDR1 LGHNA, CDR2 YNFKEQ. V lost 0 bases to trimming and J lost 0 bases; unmatched junction nucleotides: 8. The CDR3 extends over 18 amino acids. CDR3 region: CASSQDSGGGLSTDTQYF. The CDR3 DNA is TGTGCCAGCAGCCAAGACTCCGGGGGGGGGCTGAGCACAGATACGCAGTATTTT.

The chain is built from TRBV2 and TRBJ2-5; 13 bases line up with TRBD2. Germline lookup yields CDR1 SNHLY and CDR2 FYNNEI. CDR3 length: 14 residues. The V segment lost 8 bases and the J segment 5 bases; nucleotides outside the gene matches: 5. Written as DNA, the CDR3 is TGTGCCAGCCACGGGACTAGCGGGGTTGAGACCCAGTACTTC. Amino acid sequence: CASHGTSGVETQYF.

V is TRBV11-2 and J is TRBJ1-3; 11 nucleotides match TRBD1. The V gene end was trimmed by 5 bases and the J gene end by 7 bases; junction bases not matched to a gene: 7. The CDR3 is 15 amino acids. CDR1 is SGHAT and CDR2 is FQNNGV in the germline V gene. The CDR3 DNA reads as TGTGCCAGCAGCACCCGGACAGGGGGCAAGAACACCATATATTTT. Its translation: CASSTRTGGKNTIYF.

The chain employs TRBV27 and TRBJ2-5; possible D gene TRBD2, 5 bases. The CDR3 extends over 13 amino acids. From germline, CDR1 is MNHEY and CDR2 SMNVEV (reference sequence). Trimming left V 2 bases short and J 4 bases short, with 8 bases between. CDR3 DNA sequence: TGTGCCAGCAGTTTAGGACTGTTAGAGACCCAGTACTTC. Translating it yields CASSLGLLETQYF.

J is TRBJ2-4 and V is TRBV3-1 (or the pseudogene TRBV3-2); 8 nucleotides align to TRBD1. Germline-derived CDR1 and CDR2 are LGHDT and YNNKEL (reference sequence). The CDR3 extends over 18 amino acids. V lost 4 bases, J lost 2 bases, and 13 bases stayed unmatched. The CDR3 is CASSPRGRGRETKNIQYF. The CDR3 DNA is TGTGCCAGCAGCCCCAGAGGCAGGGGGCGCGAAACCAAAAACATTCAGTACTTC.

This clone has just a few counts. The chain carries TRBV10-3 and TRBJ1-5; no reliable D call. Germline V gene data show CDR1 as ENHRY and CDR2 as SYGVKD. V was pared by 0 bases and J by 7 bases, with 7 bases between. The CDR3 sequence is 13 residues long. The CDR3 is CAISESSRQPQHF. The CDR3 bases are TGTGCCATCAGTGAGTCGTCGCGGCAGCCCCAGCATTTT.

This clone was seen just once. This sequence joins TRBV5-1 and TRBJ2-2; TRBD2 aligns across 9 bases. Trimming cost V 5 bases and J 6 bases; bases outside gene matches: 11. The CDR3 contains 16 residues. Germline loops: CDR1 SGHRS, CDR2 YFSETQ. CDR3 in DNA: TGCGCCAGCAGGGACGCAGGGGGGACTAGCCCCGGGGAGCTGTTTTTT. Translated: CASRDAGGTSPGELFF.

The genes are TRBV5-1 and TRBJ2-3; 8 nucleotides align to TRBD2. CDR1 SGHRS and CDR2 YFSETQ come from the germline V gene. This CDR3 has 15 amino acids. The V and J ends lost 3 bases and 6 bases, in that order; junction bases with no gene match: 9. CDR3 amino acids: CASSWTGGIEDTQYF. CDR3 DNA: TGCGCCAGCAGCTGGACGGGGGGGATCGAGGATACGCAGTATTTT.

The J gene is TRBJ2-7, the V gene TRBV11-2; 12 bases are a match to TRBD1. Germline CDR1 reads SGHAT; CDR2 reads FQNNGV. The V segment lost 4 bases and the J segment 2 bases; nucleotides outside the gene matches: 15. The CDR3 sequence is 19 residues long. CDR3 in amino acids: CASSYTTGTGGLIPYEQYF. In DNA form, the CDR3 reads TGTGCCAGCAGCTACACAACCGGGACAGGGGGCTTGATCCCCTACGAGCAGTACTTC. Complete variable domain (other parts from reference TRBV11-2 and TRBJ2-7): EAGVAQSPRYKIIEKRQSVAFWCNPISGHATLYWYQQILGQGPKLLIQFQNNGVVDDSQLPKDRFSAERLKGVDSTLKIQPAKLEDSAVYLCASSYTTGTGGLIPYEQYFGPGTRLTVT.

This sequence joins TRBV7-2 and TRBJ2-3; 11 bases are shared with TRBD2. Germline CDR1 reads SGHTA; CDR2 reads FQGNSA. Trimming took 5 bases from V and 1 from J; bases not matched to a gene: 5. This CDR3 spans 16 amino acids. The DNA for the CDR3 is TGTGCCAGCAGCCCCATGGGACTAGCGGGCACAGATACGCAGTATTTT. Encoded protein: CASSPMGLAGTDTQYF.

The chain is built from TRBV7-6 and TRBJ1-5; TRBD1 matches at 7 bases. CDR1 and CDR2 from the germline V gene are SGHVS and FNYEAQ. The CDR3 extends over 14 amino acids. J was trimmed by 6 bases and V by 6 bases; bases with no gene match: 8. The CDR3 DNA reads as TGTGCCAGCAGTCCGTCAGGGGGAACTCAGCCCCAGCATTTT. Translation: CASSPSGGTQPQHF.

The CDR3 coding sequence is TGTGCCAGCAGTTACTCGGCTAGCACGAATGAGCAGTTCTTC. It encodes CASSYSASTNEQFF. The chain joins TRBV6-6 to TRBJ2-1, with a possible D match to TRBD2 (5 bases). Germline V CDR1 and CDR2: MNHNY, SVGAGI (reference sequence). The V gene lost 0 bases and the J gene lost 7 bases, with 10 bases spanning the gap. This CDR3 is 14 amino acids long.

This clone was picked up one time. The chain recombines TRBV7-2 with TRBJ2-7; D possibly corresponds to TRBD2 (5 bases). V was pared by 5 bases and J by 2 bases, with 13 bases between. This CDR3 spans 14 amino acids. The germline CDR1 and CDR2 sequences are SGHTA and FQGNSA. The CDR3 loop reads CASSPVAGPYEQYF. The CDR3 coding sequence is TGTGCCAGCAGCCCGGTGGCGGGTCCCTACGAGCAGTACTTC.

The chain employs TRBV7-2 and TRBJ2-1; D might be TRBD1 (5 bases). The CDR3 has 13 residues. CDR1 SGHTA and CDR2 FQGNSA come from the germline V gene. V was cut by 5 bases and J by 5 bases, with 10 bases left in between. DNA for the CDR3: TGTGCCAGCAGCCTGGACACCAACAATGAGCAGTTCTTC. It specifies CASSLDTNNEQFF.

This chain links TRBV2 with TRBJ1-1, with unresolved D. The CDR3 has 15 amino acids. V lost 5 bases and J lost 0, with 13 bases in between. Germline V gene data show CDR1 as SNHLY and CDR2 as FYNNEI. The CDR3 DNA sequence: TGTGCCAGCAGTAGGGAGGCAGTATTGAACACTGAAGCTTTCTTT. Protein product: CASSREAVLNTEAFF.

The rearrangement uses TRBV5-1 and TRBJ2-2; 7 bases align to TRBD1. Per the germline V gene, CDR1 is SGHRS and CDR2 is YFSETQ. This CDR3 is built from 16 residues. V lost 4 bases to trimming and J lost 1 base; unmatched junction nucleotides: 7. The CDR3 protein is CASSRDSNRNTGELFF. The CDR3, as DNA: TGCGCCAGCAGCAGGGACAGCAACCGGAACACCGGGGAGCTGTTTTTT.

The V call is TRBV5-3, the J call TRBJ1-2; TRBD1 agrees at 8 bases. TRBV5-3 is flagged as an ORF with uncertain function. The CDR3 runs to 16 residues. The junction had 9 bases not matched to a gene; V was cut back by 4 bases and J by 1 base. CDR3 residues: CARSRKRTGNNYGYTF. The CDR3 region has the DNA TGTGCCAGAAGCCGTAAAAGGACAGGGAATAACTATGGCTACACCTTC.

The rearrangement links TRBV9 to TRBJ1-4; D not resolved. The CDR3 is made up of 13 amino acids. Germline V gene data show CDR1 as SGDLS and CDR2 as YYNGEE. V was clipped by 2 bases and J by 8 bases, with 10 bases between them. Here the CDR3 DNA reads TGTGCCAGCAGCGTGGGGAGGGAGGAAAAACTGTTTTTT. Amino acids: CASSVGREEKLFF.

The J gene is TRBJ1-2, the V gene TRBV6-2 or TRBV6-3, with D possibly TRBD1 on 5 matching bases. The germline V gene has CDR1 MNHEY and CDR2 SVGEGT. Trimming removed 2 bases at V and 12 bases at J, with 13 bases between. This CDR3 region has 12 residues. The CDR3 sequence: CASSYGLTAHTF. The CDR3 nucleotides are TGTGCCAGCAGTTACGGTTTGACAGCGCACACCTTC.

The V gene is TRBV5-1, the J gene TRBJ2-5, with TRBD2 identical over 16 bases. The CDR3 has 17 residues. Germline V CDR1 and CDR2: SGHRS, YFSETQ. V lost 4 bases to trimming and J lost 5 bases; unmatched junction nucleotides: 8. The CDR3 sequence is CASSIGTSGRARETQYF. The CDR3 region has the DNA TGCGCCAGCAGCATTGGGACTAGCGGGAGGGCCCGGGAGACCCAGTACTTC.

This chain uses TRBV3-1 (or the pseudogene TRBV3-2) with TRBJ2-7; TRBD2 matches 11 bases. The germline gives CDR1 LGHDT, CDR2 YNNKEL (reference sequence). Losses at the gene ends were 3 bases for V and 6 bases for J; bases not matched to a gene: 10. The CDR3 sequence is 16 residues long. This CDR3 is CASSHLVAGGRSEQYF. CDR3 nucleotides: TGTGCCAGCAGCCATCTCGTAGCGGGAGGGAGGAGCGAGCAGTACTTC.

V is TRBV5-1 and J is TRBJ2-2; D is ambiguous. Germline lookup yields CDR1 SGHRS and CDR2 YFSETQ. This CDR3 contains 13 residues. V was trimmed by 5 bases and J by 6 bases, leaving 11 bases between them. In DNA form, the CDR3 reads TGCGCCAGCAGTCCCCTAGATGCCGGGGAGCTGTTTTTT. Protein product: CASSPLDAGELFF.

DNA for the CDR3: TGTGCCAGCAGCACGCGGACTAGCGGGGGGACGAGCTCCTACAATGAGCAGTTCTTC. Translated, it gives CASSTRTSGGTSSYNEQFF. The chain links TRBV11-2 to TRBJ2-1; 14 positions match TRBD2. This CDR3 contains 19 residues. The V segment lost 5 bases and the J segment 0 bases; nucleotides outside the gene matches: 9. Germline V gives CDR1 SGHAT, CDR2 FQNNGV.

The chain uses TRBV7-2 and TRBJ2-1; D perhaps matches TRBD1 (5 bases). Germline CDR1 and CDR2: SGHTA and FQGNSA. Trimming pared 2 bases from V and 4 bases from J, leaving 9 bases between. This CDR3 comprises 14 residues. The CDR3 nucleotides are TGTGCCAGCAGCTTACTGACAGTTTACAATGAGCAGTTCTTC. It translates to CASSLLTVYNEQFF.

In the case of this clone: This is likely an artifact of a read error, given a far larger clone one base away. V is TRBV2 and J is TRBJ1-5; TRBD1 matches 7 bases. The CDR3 consists of 12 residues. J lost 5 bases, V lost 6 bases, and 1 base had no gene match. CDR1 is SNHLY, CDR2 FYNNEI, per germline. The CDR3 loop reads CASSQGDQPQHF. In nucleotides, the CDR3 is TGTGCCAGCAGCCAGGGGGATCAGCCCCAGCATTTT.

The genes are TRBV24-1 and TRBJ2-3; TRBD1 agrees at 7 bases. This CDR3 comprises 16 residues. The J segment lost 4 bases and the V segment lost 3 bases, leaving 9 bases of the junction unmatched. Germline V CDR1 and CDR2: KGHDR, SFDVKD. This CDR3 is CATSDPEGGYADTQYF. DNA of the CDR3: TGTGCCACCAGTGATCCCGAAGGGGGCTATGCAGATACGCAGTATTTT.

The chain combines TRBV4-1 with TRBJ2-5, with D maybe TRBD1 (5 bases). The V end was cut by 4 bases, the J end by 1 base, with 16 bases between. This CDR3 has 16 residues. The germline CDR1 and CDR2 sequences are MGHRA and YSYEKL. The CDR3 here is CASSPPSGRAQETQYF. Here the CDR3 DNA reads TGCGCCAGCAGCCCCCCGTCGGGCAGGGCCCAAGAGACCCAGTACTTC.

CDR3 sequence reads: CASGSGTADTGELFF. The CDR3 coding sequence is TGTGCCAGCGGTTCCGGGACAGCGGACACCGGGGAGCTGTTTTTT. The chain recombines TRBV2 with TRBJ2-2; 7 bases are a match to TRBD1. Germline V gives CDR1 SNHLY, CDR2 FYNNEI. V lost 8 bases, J lost 3 bases, and 9 bases stayed unmatched. The CDR3 contains 15 residues.

The chain has TRBV19 and TRBJ2-3; the match to TRBD2 covers 8 bases. CDR3 length equals 16 residues. Trimming removed 5 bases from V and 2 bases from J; junction bases left unmatched: 9. The germline gives CDR1 LNHDA, CDR2 SQIVND (reference sequence). CDR3 DNA sequence: TGTGCCAGTAGTCCCCAGCGGGGGCCTTCCACAGATACGCAGTATTTT. This encodes CASSPQRGPSTDTQYF.